This TCR beta chain was recorded in a study of response to subunit inactivated influenza vaccine. Study-level points and caveats: Every seasonal influenza vaccination brings in few new T cells, the authors suggested.

From the RT-PCR reads, TCRdb called clonotypes with MiXCR, one entry per CDR3 protein. The sample shows about 780,000 distinct CDR3 sequences, 18% of them seen only once. The CDR3 length is 15 residues. Trimming removed 5 bases at V and 3 bases at J, with 16 bases between. The germline CDR1 and CDR2 sequences are MDHEN and SYDVKM. Of note for this clonotype: Its cognate antigen is unknown.

The V call is TRBV28, the J call TRBJ1-1; D remains ambiguous. The TCR originated in a man aged 50 to 59 who received an inactivated influenza vaccine. The sequenced sample was PBMCs from blood, obtained more than 4 days after vaccination. Written as DNA, the CDR3 is TGTGCCAGCAGTCCCGGGATTCATTTGGACACTGAAGCTTTCTTT. This gives the protein CASSPGIHLDTEAFF.